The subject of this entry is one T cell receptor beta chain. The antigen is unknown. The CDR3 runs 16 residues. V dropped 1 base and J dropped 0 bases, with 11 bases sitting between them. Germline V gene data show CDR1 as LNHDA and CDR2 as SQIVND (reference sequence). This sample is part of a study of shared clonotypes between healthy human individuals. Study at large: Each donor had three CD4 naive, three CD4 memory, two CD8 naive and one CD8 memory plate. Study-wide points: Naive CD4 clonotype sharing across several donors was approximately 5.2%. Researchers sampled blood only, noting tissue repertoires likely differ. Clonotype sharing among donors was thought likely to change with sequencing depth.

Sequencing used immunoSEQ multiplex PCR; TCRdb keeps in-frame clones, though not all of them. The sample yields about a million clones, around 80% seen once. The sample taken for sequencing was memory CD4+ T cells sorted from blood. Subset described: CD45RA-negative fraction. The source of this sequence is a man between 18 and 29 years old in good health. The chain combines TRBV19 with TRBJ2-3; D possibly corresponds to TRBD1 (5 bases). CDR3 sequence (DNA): TGTGCCAGTAGTATAGGGGGCCCGACTAGCACAGATACGCAGTATTTT. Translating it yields CASSIGGPTSTDTQYF. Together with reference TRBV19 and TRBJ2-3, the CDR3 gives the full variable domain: DGGITQSPKYLFRKEGQNVTLSCEQNLNHDAMYWYRQDPGQGLRLIYYSQIVNDFQKGDIAEGYSVSREKKESFPLTVTSAQKNPTAFYLCASSIGGPTSTDTQYFGPGTRLTVL.